This T cell receptor (beta chain) was sequenced in a study of blood T cell repertoires in COVID-19. Clones were read by immunoSEQ multiplex PCR, and TCRdb kept only the in-frame ones, dropping some. The sample yields roughly 220,000 clones, roughly four fifths seen once. Trimming pared 0 bases from V and 2 bases from J, leaving 11 bases between. Germline lookup yields CDR1 SGHAT and CDR2 FQNNGV. CDR3 size: 15 residues. The chain uses TRBV11-2 and TRBJ2-7; possibly TRBD1 for D (5 bases). Material: PBMCs or T cells enriched from blood (not recorded which). This sequence originates from a woman aged 40 to 49 with acute COVID-19. The CDR3 sequence is CASSLDHTGPYEQYF. CDR3 sequence (DNA): TGTGCCAGCAGCTTAGATCATACAGGACCCTACGAGCAGTACTTC.